These T cell receptor beta chains were read from a single sample in a study of human T cells and chemical hapten exposure. TCRdb re-derived calls from the RACE reads in MiXCR, one entry per CDR3 protein. The sample contains 250,000 or so distinct CDR3 sequences, approximately 8.6% of which appear only once. The specimen comprised whole blood, sampled in connection with sensitization to the hapten diphenylcyclopropenone (DPC). The receptors shown here come from a woman in her 40s with alopecia areata. Some clones in this sample may be carry-over from other donors' samples. The CDR3 runs from the conserved cysteine through the conserved F or W. D genes are given only for firm matches. Some rows mark clone size as missing; the rest say once, few, many or name a class of expanded clone.

J gene: TRBJ1-2
V gene: TRBV12-3/TRBV12-4
D gene: NA
clone size: few
CDR3 protein: CASSFTGGYTF
CDR3 DNA: TGTGCCAGCAGTTTTACGGGTGGCTACACCTTC

J gene: TRBJ2-3
V gene: TRBV12-3/TRBV12-4
D gene: NA
clone size: NA
CDR3 protein: CASSPQGFKTDTQYF
CDR3 DNA: TGTGCCAGCAGTCCCCAGGGTTTTAAGACAGATACGCAGTATTTT

J gene: TRBJ2-3
V gene: TRBV7-2
D gene: TRBD2
clone size: NA
CDR3 protein: CASSPRLAGDSADTQYF
CDR3 DNA: TGTGCCAGCAGCCCTCGACTAGCGGGGGACAGCGCAGATACGCAGTATTTT

J gene: TRBJ1-1
V gene: TRBV5-1
D gene: NA
clone size: many
CDR3 protein: CASSFPTAGEAFF
CDR3 DNA: TGCGCCAGCAGTTTTCCGACAGCGGGCGAAGCTTTCTTT

J gene: TRBJ1-1
V gene: TRBV9
D gene: TRBD1
clone size: few
CDR3 protein: CASSSQTGRAFF
CDR3 DNA: TGTGCCAGCAGCTCACAGACAGGGAGGGCTTTCTTT

J gene: TRBJ1-5
V gene: TRBV24-1
D gene: NA
clone size: NA
CDR3 protein: CATSERIGQPQHF
CDR3 DNA: TGTGCCACCAGTGAGAGGATTGGTCAGCCCCAGCATTTT

J gene: TRBJ1-2
V gene: TRBV3-1
D gene: TRBD1
clone size: NA
CDR3 protein: CASSQELTGGTYGYTF
CDR3 DNA: TGTGCCAGCAGCCAAGAATTGACAGGGGGAACCTATGGCTACACCTTC

J gene: TRBJ2-1
V gene: TRBV9
D gene: TRBD2
clone size: few
CDR3 protein: CASSVGLAASNNEQFF
CDR3 DNA: TGTGCCAGCAGCGTAGGACTAGCGGCCTCCAACAATGAGCAGTTCTTC

J gene: TRBJ2-3
V gene: TRBV2
D gene: NA
clone size: NA
CDR3 protein: CASSPSEMADTQYF
CDR3 DNA: TGTGCCAGCAGTCCTAGCGAGATGGCAGATACGCAGTATTTT

J gene: TRBJ1-5
V gene: TRBV6-5
D gene: NA
clone size: NA
CDR3 protein: CASSWTLNQPQHF
CDR3 DNA: TGTGCCAGCAGTTGGACACTGAATCAGCCCCAGCATTTT

J gene: TRBJ2-7
V gene: TRBV3-1
D gene: TRBD1
clone size: NA
CDR3 protein: CASSQEGTGRYEQYF
CDR3 DNA: TGTGCCAGCAGCCAAGAGGGGACAGGGCGGTACGAGCAGTACTTC

J gene: TRBJ2-5
V gene: TRBV28
D gene: NA
clone size: many
CDR3 protein: CASSPNPETQYF
CDR3 DNA: TGTGCCAGCAGTCCTAACCCAGAGACCCAGTACTTC

J gene: TRBJ2-3
V gene: TRBV29-1
D gene: TRBD1
clone size: NA
CDR3 protein: CSGRQGVATDTQYF
CDR3 DNA: TGCAGCGGGCGACAGGGGGTTGCCACAGATACGCAGTATTTT

J gene: TRBJ1-1
V gene: TRBV2
D gene: NA
clone size: NA
CDR3 protein: CASRAFVANTEAFF
CDR3 DNA: TGTGCCAGCAGGGCCTTTGTCGCGAACACTGAAGCTTTCTTT

J gene: TRBJ1-6
V gene: TRBV3-1
D gene: NA
clone size: NA
CDR3 protein: CASSQVKTPLHF
CDR3 DNA: TGTGCCAGCAGCCAGGTGAAAACACCCCTCCACTTT

J gene: TRBJ1-3
V gene: TRBV3-1
D gene: NA
clone size: few
CDR3 protein: CASSQEGAGNTIYF
CDR3 DNA: TGTGCCAGCAGCCAAGAAGGGGCTGGAAACACCATATATTTT

J gene: TRBJ1-5
V gene: TRBV20-1
D gene: NA
clone size: NA
CDR3 protein: CSASRRGSVDNQPQHF
CDR3 DNA: TGCAGTGCTAGCAGGAGGGGGAGTGTGGACAATCAGCCCCAGCATTTT

J gene: TRBJ2-1
V gene: TRBV12-3/TRBV12-4
D gene: TRBD2
clone size: many
CDR3 protein: CASSLGLAGNNEQFF
CDR3 DNA: TGTGCCAGCAGTTTGGGACTAGCGGGAAACAATGAGCAGTTCTTC

J gene: TRBJ2-7
V gene: TRBV10-3
D gene: NA
clone size: many
CDR3 protein: CAISSGETTYEQYF
CDR3 DNA: TGTGCCATCAGTTCAGGGGAAACTACCTACGAGCAGTACTTC

J gene: TRBJ1-5
V gene: TRBV29-1
D gene: NA
clone size: NA
CDR3 protein: CSVRDFNQPQHF
CDR3 DNA: TGCAGCGTCCGGGACTTCAATCAGCCCCAGCATTTT

J gene: TRBJ1-2
V gene: TRBV29-1
D gene: TRBD1
clone size: NA
CDR3 protein: CSVEGHRGYDYGYTF
CDR3 DNA: TGCAGCGTTGAAGGCCACAGGGGATACGACTATGGCTACACCTTC

J gene: TRBJ2-7
V gene: TRBV5-1
D gene: TRBD1
clone size: few
CDR3 protein: CASQTGTGYEQYF
CDR3 DNA: TGCGCCAGCCAGACCGGGACAGGGTACGAGCAGTACTTC

J gene: TRBJ2-7
V gene: TRBV6-5
D gene: NA
clone size: few
CDR3 protein: CASSYLTGPYEQYF
CDR3 DNA: TGTGCCAGCAGTTACTTGACGGGTCCCTACGAGCAGTACTTC

J gene: TRBJ1-2
V gene: TRBV4-2
D gene: NA
clone size: NA
CDR3 protein: CASSQDQNGYTF
CDR3 DNA: TGTGCCAGCAGCCAAGATCAAAATGGCTACACCTTC

J gene: TRBJ1-1
V gene: TRBV6-5
D gene: TRBD1
clone size: NA
CDR3 protein: CASSWGQVNTEAFF
CDR3 DNA: TGTGCCAGCAGCTGGGGACAGGTGAACACTGAAGCTTTCTTT

J gene: TRBJ2-1
V gene: TRBV6-2/TRBV6-3
D gene: NA
clone size: few
CDR3 protein: CASSYFLGGRTYNEQFF
CDR3 DNA: TGTGCCAGCAGTTACTTCCTAGGGGGGAGAACATACAATGAGCAGTTCTTC

J gene: TRBJ2-1
V gene: TRBV24-1
D gene: NA
clone size: NA
CDR3 protein: CATSGHGAESYNEQFF
CDR3 DNA: TGTGCCACCAGTGGCCATGGTGCGGAATCCTACAATGAGCAGTTCTTC

J gene: TRBJ1-1
V gene: TRBV6-5
D gene: NA
clone size: many
CDR3 protein: CASSYSRGRGLDTEAFF
CDR3 DNA: TGTGCCAGCAGTTACTCCCGGGGGCGGGGGTTGGACACTGAAGCTTTCTTT

J gene: TRBJ2-2
V gene: TRBV27
D gene: TRBD1
clone size: many
CDR3 protein: CASSFEVGQGGTTGELFF
CDR3 DNA: TGTGCCAGCAGTTTTGAGGTGGGACAGGGGGGTACCACCGGGGAGCTGTTTTTT

J gene: TRBJ2-2
V gene: TRBV6-5
D gene: NA
clone size: NA
CDR3 protein: CASSYYPPGELFF
CDR3 DNA: TGTGCCAGCAGTTACTACCCTCCTGGGGAGCTGTTTTTT

J gene: TRBJ1-2
V gene: TRBV6-2/TRBV6-3
D gene: NA
clone size: NA
CDR3 protein: CASSYFTGSIGFTF
CDR3 DNA: TGTGCCAGCAGTTACTTTACAGGATCTATTGGCTTCACCTTC

J gene: TRBJ2-7
V gene: TRBV13
D gene: NA
clone size: NA
CDR3 protein: CASSSKESGLLRGSYEQYF
CDR3 DNA: TGTGCCAGCAGCTCCAAGGAATCGGGACTTCTAAGGGGATCCTACGAGCAGTACTTC

J gene: TRBJ1-5
V gene: TRBV5-1
D gene: NA
clone size: many
CDR3 protein: CASSLGQGDQPQHF
CDR3 DNA: TGCGCCAGCAGCTTGGGTCAGGGCGATCAGCCCCAGCATTTT

J gene: TRBJ2-3
V gene: TRBV6-2/TRBV6-3
D gene: TRBD2
clone size: NA
CDR3 protein: CASSTTLTSAGATQYF
CDR3 DNA: TGTGCCAGCAGTACAACTTTGACTAGCGCGGGGGCTACGCAGTATTTT

J gene: TRBJ2-5
V gene: TRBV10-3
D gene: TRBD2
clone size: NA
CDR3 protein: CATGSGLAGVGRETQYF
CDR3 DNA: TGTGCCACCGGCTCGGGACTAGCGGGAGTAGGGAGAGAGACCCAGTACTTC

J gene: TRBJ2-5
V gene: TRBV29-1
D gene: NA
clone size: many
CDR3 protein: CSVEGGILQETQYF
CDR3 DNA: TGCAGCGTTGAAGGAGGGATCCTGCAAGAGACCCAGTACTTC

J gene: TRBJ2-1
V gene: TRBV7-9
D gene: NA
clone size: NA
CDR3 protein: CASSLRRDRQYNEQFF
CDR3 DNA: TGTGCCAGCAGCTTACGGAGGGACAGACAGTACAATGAGCAGTTCTTC

J gene: TRBJ2-3
V gene: TRBV7-9
D gene: NA
clone size: NA
CDR3 protein: CASRPASGDGTQYF
CDR3 DNA: TGTGCCAGCAGACCCGCATCGGGGGACGGGACGCAGTATTTT

J gene: TRBJ1-2
V gene: TRBV20-1
D gene: TRBD1
clone size: NA
CDR3 protein: CSAREPPGQGNYGYTF
CDR3 DNA: TGCAGTGCTAGAGAGCCCCCGGGACAGGGTAACTATGGCTACACCTTC

J gene: TRBJ2-5
V gene: TRBV6-5
D gene: NA
clone size: few
CDR3 protein: CASSYSIPGTPQETQYF
CDR3 DNA: TGTGCCAGCAGTTACTCGATACCTGGGACACCACAAGAGACCCAGTACTTC

J gene: TRBJ1-2
V gene: TRBV20-1
D gene: TRBD1
clone size: many
CDR3 protein: CSGILLQGHGYTF
CDR3 DNA: TGCAGTGGAATATTACTACAGGGGCATGGCTACACCTTC

J gene: TRBJ1-2
V gene: TRBV11-2
D gene: TRBD1
clone size: many
CDR3 protein: CASSAFPGQGTYGYTF
CDR3 DNA: TGTGCCAGCAGCGCCTTCCCGGGACAGGGGACCTATGGCTACACCTTC

J gene: TRBJ2-2
V gene: TRBV6-5
D gene: NA
clone size: NA
CDR3 protein: CASSYEGGVRAGELFF
CDR3 DNA: TGTGCCAGCAGTTACGAGGGGGGAGTGAGGGCCGGGGAGCTGTTTTTT

J gene: TRBJ1-4
V gene: TRBV18
D gene: NA
clone size: NA
CDR3 protein: CASSRGRAQTEDEKLFF
CDR3 DNA: TGTGCCAGCTCACGGGGCAGGGCACAAACCGAGGATGAAAAACTGTTTTTT

J gene: TRBJ1-2
V gene: TRBV6-2/TRBV6-3
D gene: NA
clone size: many
CDR3 protein: CASKDMNLYGGYGYTF
CDR3 DNA: TGTGCCAGCAAAGATATGAACCTCTACGGGGGCTATGGCTACACCTTC

J gene: TRBJ2-1
V gene: TRBV29-1
D gene: NA
clone size: few
CDR3 protein: CSVEREQFF
CDR3 DNA: TGCAGCGTTGAAAGGGAACAGTTCTTC

J gene: TRBJ1-5
V gene: TRBV24-1
D gene: TRBD1
clone size: NA
CDR3 protein: CAAMGRGRGQPQHF
CDR3 DNA: TGTGCCGCCATGGGCAGGGGGCGCGGTCAGCCCCAGCATTTT

J gene: TRBJ2-1
V gene: TRBV28
D gene: TRBD2
clone size: few
CDR3 protein: CASSSISGRGGNEQFF
CDR3 DNA: TGTGCCAGCAGTTCCATTAGCGGGAGGGGTGGCAATGAGCAGTTCTTC

J gene: TRBJ2-5
V gene: TRBV7-2
D gene: TRBD2
clone size: few
CDR3 protein: CASSSGGSGRAKTQYF
CDR3 DNA: TGTGCCAGCAGCTCCGGGGGTAGCGGGAGGGCGAAGACCCAGTACTTC

J gene: TRBJ2-3
V gene: TRBV6-2/TRBV6-3
D gene: TRBD2
clone size: many
CDR3 protein: CASSYPSGRSTDTQYF
CDR3 DNA: TGTGCCAGCAGTTACCCTAGCGGGAGAAGCACAGATACGCAGTATTTT

J gene: TRBJ2-7
V gene: TRBV7-9
D gene: NA
clone size: few
CDR3 protein: CASSLAMGLTGYEQYF
CDR3 DNA: TGTGCCAGCAGCTTAGCCATGGGACTTACCGGCTACGAGCAGTACTTC

J gene: TRBJ2-1
V gene: TRBV20-1
D gene: TRBD1
clone size: few
CDR3 protein: CSARAPDRVLNEQFF
CDR3 DNA: TGCAGTGCTAGAGCTCCGGACAGGGTATTAAATGAGCAGTTCTTC